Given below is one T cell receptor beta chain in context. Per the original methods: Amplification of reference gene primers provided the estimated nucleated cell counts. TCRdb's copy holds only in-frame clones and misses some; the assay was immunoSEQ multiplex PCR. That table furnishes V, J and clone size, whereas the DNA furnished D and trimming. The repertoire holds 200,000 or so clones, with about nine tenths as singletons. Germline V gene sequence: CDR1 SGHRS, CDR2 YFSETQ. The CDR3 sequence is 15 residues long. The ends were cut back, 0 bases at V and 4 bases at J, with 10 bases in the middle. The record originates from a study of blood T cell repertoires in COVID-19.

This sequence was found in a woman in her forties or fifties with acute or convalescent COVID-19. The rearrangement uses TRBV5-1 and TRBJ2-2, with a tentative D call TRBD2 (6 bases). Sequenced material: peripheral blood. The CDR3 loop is CASSLVRGGTGELFF. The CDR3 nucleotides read TGCGCCAGCAGCTTGGTTAGGGGAGGCACCGGGGAGCTGTTTTTT.